The rows below give T cell receptor beta chains drawn from one sample of a study of blood T cell repertoires in COVID-19. Libraries were prepared by immunoSEQ multiplex PCR; TCRdb keeps only in-frame clonotypes and omits some of them. The data show some 62,000 clones, roughly 80% seen once. The specimen was peripheral blood. Source of these receptors: a man in his fifties or sixties with acute or convalescent COVID-19. Each CDR3 is given with its conserved first and last residue. D genes are given only for firm matches. Clone size appears in some rows only: once, few, many, or a class for an expanded clone.

CDR3nt: TGTGCCAGCAGCCAGGGGATACTAGCGGGAGGGAGGGAGCAGTTCTTC
CDR3aa: CASSQGILAGGREQFF
j_gene: TRBJ2-1
d_gene: TRBD2
abundance: .
v_gene: TRBV3-1/TRBV3-2

CDR3nt: TGTGCCAGTAGTAATCACAGACCTCCCCAAGAGACCCAGTACTTC
CDR3aa: CASSNHRPPQETQYF
j_gene: TRBJ2-5
d_gene: .
abundance: .
v_gene: TRBV19

CDR3nt: TGTGCCAGCAGCTACCGGACGGCGGGCTCCTACGAGCAGTACTTC
CDR3aa: CASSYRTAGSYEQYF
j_gene: TRBJ2-7
d_gene: .
abundance: few
v_gene: TRBV7-9

CDR3nt: TGCGCCAGCAGCCCGGCGGGGGGGGCGGTTGAAAAACTGTTTTTT
CDR3aa: CASSPAGGAVEKLFF
j_gene: TRBJ1-4
d_gene: .
abundance: .
v_gene: TRBV5-1

CDR3nt: TGTGCCAGCAGTTTTGGTGGGAGGGGAGAACGAAACTACGAGCAGTACTTC
CDR3aa: CASSFGGRGERNYEQYF
j_gene: TRBJ2-7
d_gene: TRBD2
abundance: .
v_gene: TRBV28

CDR3nt: TGTGCCAGCGGAAAAGGAGTCTCTGGAAACACCATATATTTT
CDR3aa: CASGKGVSGNTIYF
j_gene: TRBJ1-3
d_gene: .
abundance: .
v_gene: TRBV19

CDR3nt: TGTGCCAGCCATCCGAGCACCGGGACAGTGTTCTCCTACGAGCAGTACTTC
CDR3aa: CASHPSTGTVFSYEQYF
j_gene: TRBJ2-7
d_gene: TRBD1
abundance: .
v_gene: TRBV28

CDR3nt: TGTGCCAGCGGGCTTTTGGGTACCGCTGTGGAAAAACTGTTTTTT
CDR3aa: CASGLLGTAVEKLFF
j_gene: TRBJ1-4
d_gene: .
abundance: .
v_gene: TRBV28

CDR3nt: TGTGCCAGCAGCTTAACAAGCGGGAGGGCCGGAGATACGCAGTATTTT
CDR3aa: CASSLTSGRAGDTQYF
j_gene: TRBJ2-3
d_gene: TRBD2
abundance: .
v_gene: TRBV7-2

CDR3nt: TGCAGCGTTGAAACCCAGACAGGGAACGAGCAGTACTTC
CDR3aa: CSVETQTGNEQYF
j_gene: TRBJ2-7
d_gene: TRBD1
abundance: few
v_gene: TRBV29-1

CDR3nt: TGTGCCAGCAGCTTATACAGGGGAAATAAGCCTAGCAATCAGCCCCAGCATTTT
CDR3aa: CASSLYRGNKPSNQPQHF
j_gene: TRBJ1-5
d_gene: TRBD1
abundance: .
v_gene: TRBV7-6

CDR3nt: TGTGCCAGCAGTCGATCCGGGGTGGCGGGCTACACCTTC
CDR3aa: CASSRSGVAGYTF
j_gene: TRBJ1-2
d_gene: .
abundance: .
v_gene: TRBV28

CDR3nt: TGTGCCAGCAGTCGTCAGATGAACACCGGGGAGCTGTTTTTT
CDR3aa: CASSRQMNTGELFF
j_gene: TRBJ2-2
d_gene: .
abundance: .
v_gene: TRBV2

CDR3nt: TGTGCCAGCAGCTTCTGGCAGGGCTTTGTTCGCGAGCAGTACTTC
CDR3aa: CASSFWQGFVREQYF
j_gene: TRBJ2-7
d_gene: .
abundance: .
v_gene: TRBV7-2

CDR3nt: TGTGCCAGCAGCACCCCCCTAGCGAGGGAGACCCAGTACTTC
CDR3aa: CASSTPLARETQYF
j_gene: TRBJ2-5
d_gene: .
abundance: .
v_gene: TRBV5-5

CDR3nt: TGCGCCAGCCAGGGTAGGCAGAGCTCCTACAATGAGCAGTTCTTC
CDR3aa: CASQGRQSSYNEQFF
j_gene: TRBJ2-1
d_gene: .
abundance: .
v_gene: TRBV23-1

CDR3nt: TGTGCCAGCGCAGGGGGCTCTGGAAACACCATATATTTT
CDR3aa: CASAGGSGNTIYF
j_gene: TRBJ1-3
d_gene: TRBD1
abundance: .
v_gene: TRBV9

CDR3nt: TGTGCCAGTAGAACAGGGGGAACAAACACCGGGGAGCTGTTTTTT
CDR3aa: CASRTGGTNTGELFF
j_gene: TRBJ2-2
d_gene: TRBD1
abundance: .
v_gene: TRBV19

CDR3nt: TGTGCCATCGGGCCCTCTCGAGATAATTCACCCCTCCACTTT
CDR3aa: CAIGPSRDNSPLHF
j_gene: TRBJ1-6
d_gene: .
abundance: .
v_gene: TRBV10-3

CDR3nt: TGCGCCAGCAGCCCCGGGGATCTCTCGTGGCAGCCCCAGCATTTT
CDR3aa: CASSPGDLSWQPQHF
j_gene: TRBJ1-5
d_gene: .
abundance: few
v_gene: TRBV5-1

CDR3nt: TGCGCCAGCAGCTTGGATCTGAACATGAACACTGAAGCTTTCTTT
CDR3aa: CASSLDLNMNTEAFF
j_gene: TRBJ1-1
d_gene: .
abundance: .
v_gene: TRBV5-1

CDR3nt: TGTGCCAGCAGGCGAAGGGGCGAAAACACCATATATTTT
CDR3aa: CASRRRGENTIYF
j_gene: TRBJ1-3
d_gene: .
abundance: .
v_gene: TRBV7-8

CDR3nt: TGTGCCAGCAGCCCCGAAGGAGGCAGTAGGTCCTACGAGCAGTACTTC
CDR3aa: CASSPEGGSRSYEQYF
j_gene: TRBJ2-7
d_gene: .
abundance: once
v_gene: TRBV11-2

CDR3nt: TGTGCCAGCAGTTATGGGAGTAGCAATCAGCCCCAGCATTTT
CDR3aa: CASSYGSSNQPQHF
j_gene: TRBJ1-5
d_gene: .
abundance: .
v_gene: TRBV6-5

CDR3nt: TGCGCCAGCAGCCAAGGGTCCCGAGCCTACGAGCAGTACTTC
CDR3aa: CASSQGSRAYEQYF
j_gene: TRBJ2-7
d_gene: .
abundance: .
v_gene: TRBV4-1

CDR3nt: TGTGCCAGCAGCTTCATTAACTATGGCTACACCTTC
CDR3aa: CASSFINYGYTF
j_gene: TRBJ1-2
d_gene: .
abundance: .
v_gene: TRBV5-4

CDR3nt: TGTGCCAGCAGCTTAGTTAGCCTAGCGGGAGGACGGCCGAACTACGAGCAGTACTTC
CDR3aa: CASSLVSLAGGRPNYEQYF
j_gene: TRBJ2-7
d_gene: TRBD2
abundance: .
v_gene: TRBV7-9

CDR3nt: TGTGCCAGCCGAGATAGACCGGGGGGGGGCATGAACACTGAAGCTTTCTTT
CDR3aa: CASRDRPGGGMNTEAFF
j_gene: TRBJ1-1
d_gene: .
abundance: .
v_gene: TRBV27

CDR3nt: TGTGCCACCAGTGGTCCAACAGGGGAGAATCAGCCCCAGCATTTT
CDR3aa: CATSGPTGENQPQHF
j_gene: TRBJ1-5
d_gene: TRBD1
abundance: .
v_gene: TRBV24-1

CDR3nt: TGTGCCAGCAGCTTGAGGGAGGGGGAGACCCAGTACTTC
CDR3aa: CASSLREGETQYF
j_gene: TRBJ2-5
d_gene: TRBD2
abundance: .
v_gene: TRBV7-6

CDR3nt: TGTGCCAGCAAGACGTCTAGCGGGACCTACGAGCAGTACTTC
CDR3aa: CASKTSSGTYEQYF
j_gene: TRBJ2-7
d_gene: TRBD2
abundance: few
v_gene: TRBV28

CDR3nt: TGTGCCAGCAGCGCCGGGACAGGGAGATCGTACGAGCAGTACTTC
CDR3aa: CASSAGTGRSYEQYF
j_gene: TRBJ2-7
d_gene: TRBD1
abundance: .
v_gene: TRBV9

CDR3nt: TGTGCCAGCAGCGGCAGGGGTGGAGATACGCAGTATTTT
CDR3aa: CASSGRGGDTQYF
j_gene: TRBJ2-3
d_gene: .
abundance: .
v_gene: TRBV13

CDR3nt: TGCGCCAGCAGCTTGAGCGGGGTTTCTGGAAACACCATATATTTT
CDR3aa: CASSLSGVSGNTIYF
j_gene: TRBJ1-3
d_gene: .
abundance: .
v_gene: TRBV5-1

CDR3nt: TGTGCCTGGAGTAGCGGGAACACCGGGGAGCTGTTTTTT
CDR3aa: CAWSSGNTGELFF
j_gene: TRBJ2-2
d_gene: .
abundance: .
v_gene: TRBV30

CDR3nt: TGTGCCAGCAGCCAACAGGATTTCTACGAGCAGTACTTC
CDR3aa: CASSQQDFYEQYF
j_gene: TRBJ2-7
d_gene: .
abundance: few
v_gene: TRBV9

CDR3nt: TGTGCCAGCAGCCACAACAAGGGGGCGGACACCGGGGAGCTGTTTTTT
CDR3aa: CASSHNKGADTGELFF
j_gene: TRBJ2-2
d_gene: TRBD1
abundance: .
v_gene: TRBV9

CDR3nt: TGTGCCAGCGGCAAGACTAGCGGGAGGTACGAGCAGTACTTC
CDR3aa: CASGKTSGRYEQYF
j_gene: TRBJ2-7
d_gene: TRBD2
abundance: .
v_gene: TRBV27

CDR3nt: TGTGCCAGCAGTGAGACTAGCACATTGAATGAGCAGTTCTTC
CDR3aa: CASSETSTLNEQFF
j_gene: TRBJ2-1
d_gene: TRBD2
abundance: .
v_gene: TRBV25-1

CDR3nt: TGTGCCAGCCGGTGGGCTAAAGGAAATGAAAAACTGTTTTTT
CDR3aa: CASRWAKGNEKLFF
j_gene: TRBJ1-4
d_gene: .
abundance: .
v_gene: TRBV2

CDR3nt: TGTGCCAGCAATGGGCCAGGAATGGGCACTGAAGCTTTCTTT
CDR3aa: CASNGPGMGTEAFF
j_gene: TRBJ1-1
d_gene: .
abundance: .
v_gene: TRBV2

CDR3nt: TGTGCCAGCTCACCACAAGACTACGGGCAGTACTTC
CDR3aa: CASSPQDYGQYF
j_gene: TRBJ2-7
d_gene: .
abundance: .
v_gene: TRBV18

CDR3nt: TGTGCCAGCACCCCCATTCGGGGGTCAATGAACACTGAAGCTTTCTTT
CDR3aa: CASTPIRGSMNTEAFF
j_gene: TRBJ1-1
d_gene: .
abundance: .
v_gene: TRBV6-2/TRBV6-3

CDR3nt: TGTGCCAGCAGCTTCTTCTCTGGGGCCAACGTCCTGACTTTC
CDR3aa: CASSFFSGANVLTF
j_gene: TRBJ2-6
d_gene: .
abundance: .
v_gene: TRBV5-6

CDR3nt: TGTGCCAGCAGCACCACCGTCAGGGTCCACGAGCAGTACTTC
CDR3aa: CASSTTVRVHEQYF
j_gene: TRBJ2-7
d_gene: .
abundance: once
v_gene: TRBV5-4

CDR3nt: TGTGCCAGCAGCGTAGGCGGAACTAGCGGGAGGGTTTTCCAAGAGACCCAGTACTTC
CDR3aa: CASSVGGTSGRVFQETQYF
j_gene: TRBJ2-5
d_gene: TRBD2
abundance: .
v_gene: TRBV9

CDR3nt: TGCAGCGTTGGGGGGGGGACAGGGAGTCACCAGCCCCAGCATTTT
CDR3aa: CSVGGGTGSHQPQHF
j_gene: TRBJ1-5
d_gene: TRBD1
abundance: .
v_gene: TRBV29-1

CDR3nt: TGTGCCAGCAGTGAGGCAGGGGATTACAATGAGCAGTTCTTC
CDR3aa: CASSEAGDYNEQFF
j_gene: TRBJ2-1
d_gene: .
abundance: .
v_gene: TRBV25-1

CDR3nt: TGTGCCAGCAGCTCCCGACAGGAAACTGAGCAGTTCTTC
CDR3aa: CASSSRQETEQFF
j_gene: TRBJ2-1
d_gene: .
abundance: once
v_gene: TRBV11-2

CDR3nt: TGTGCCAGCAGCTTAGGTCGATCACTAACTAAAAACATTCAGTACTTC
CDR3aa: CASSLGRSLTKNIQYF
j_gene: TRBJ2-4
d_gene: .
abundance: .
v_gene: TRBV11-2

CDR3nt: TGTGCCAGCAGTTACGTCCGGGGGGGCGAGCAGTACTTC
CDR3aa: CASSYVRGGEQYF
j_gene: TRBJ2-7
d_gene: TRBD2
abundance: .
v_gene: TRBV6-5

CDR3nt: TGCAGTGCTAGTCCGGGAGATTCAAATCAGCCCCAGCATTTT
CDR3aa: CSASPGDSNQPQHF
j_gene: TRBJ1-5
d_gene: .
abundance: .
v_gene: TRBV20-1

CDR3nt: TGTGCCAGCAGCTCTCTCGTTAGTGTAGGACAGGAGCATGGCTACACCTTC
CDR3aa: CASSSLVSVGQEHGYTF
j_gene: TRBJ1-2
d_gene: TRBD1
abundance: .
v_gene: TRBV27

CDR3nt: TGCGCCAGCAGCGGCTTTGCCGAGCAGTTCTTC
CDR3aa: CASSGFAEQFF
j_gene: TRBJ2-1
d_gene: .
abundance: .
v_gene: TRBV5-1

CDR3nt: TGTGCCAGCAGCTTGGGGGGCCAGGGTTTCTATGGCTACACCTTC
CDR3aa: CASSLGGQGFYGYTF
j_gene: TRBJ1-2
d_gene: .
abundance: .
v_gene: TRBV5-4